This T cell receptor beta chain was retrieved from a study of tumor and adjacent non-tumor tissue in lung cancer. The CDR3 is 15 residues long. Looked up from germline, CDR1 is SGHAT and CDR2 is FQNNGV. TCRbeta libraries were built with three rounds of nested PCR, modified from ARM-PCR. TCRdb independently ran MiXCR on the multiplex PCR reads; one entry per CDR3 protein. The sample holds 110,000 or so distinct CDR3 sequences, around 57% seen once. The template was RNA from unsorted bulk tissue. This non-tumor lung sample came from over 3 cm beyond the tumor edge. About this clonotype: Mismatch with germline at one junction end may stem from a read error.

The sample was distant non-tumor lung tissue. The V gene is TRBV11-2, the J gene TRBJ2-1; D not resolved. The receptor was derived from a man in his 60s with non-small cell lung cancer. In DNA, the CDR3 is TGTGCCAACAGCTTAGCAGGCGGCTCATACAATGAGCAGTTCTTC. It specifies CANSLAGGSYNEQFF.